This T cell receptor (beta chain) was obtained from a study of control samples from healthy donors and cancer patients. Germline lookup yields CDR1 MNHEY and CDR2 SMNVEV (reference sequence). The CDR3 spans 15 residues. The germline V and J ends were trimmed by 1 base and 2 bases, with 9 bases remaining between them. Profiling relied on immunoSEQ multiplex PCR, and the TCRdb table lists in-frame clones only, not all of them. The profile shows under 100,000 clones, about 92% of them singletons. The source is a woman aged 25 to 45 in good health. Specimen: blood. The genes are TRBV27 and TRBJ2-1, with D maybe TRBD2 (5 bases). The CDR3, as DNA: TGTGCCAGCAGTTTATACCCCGGGGCCTACAATGAGCAGTTCTTC. This translates into CASSLYPGAYNEQFF.